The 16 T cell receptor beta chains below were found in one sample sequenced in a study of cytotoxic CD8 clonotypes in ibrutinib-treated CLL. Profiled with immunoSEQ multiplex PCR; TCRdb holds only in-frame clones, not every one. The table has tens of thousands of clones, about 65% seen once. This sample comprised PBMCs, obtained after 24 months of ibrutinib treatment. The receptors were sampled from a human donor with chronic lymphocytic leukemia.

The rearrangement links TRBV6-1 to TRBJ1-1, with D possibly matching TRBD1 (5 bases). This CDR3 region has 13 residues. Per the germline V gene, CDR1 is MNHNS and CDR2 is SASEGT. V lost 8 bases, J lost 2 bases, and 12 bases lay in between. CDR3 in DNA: TGTGCCAGCCCGGGACGGTTTAACACTGAAGCTTTCTTT. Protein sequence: CASPGRFNTEAFF.

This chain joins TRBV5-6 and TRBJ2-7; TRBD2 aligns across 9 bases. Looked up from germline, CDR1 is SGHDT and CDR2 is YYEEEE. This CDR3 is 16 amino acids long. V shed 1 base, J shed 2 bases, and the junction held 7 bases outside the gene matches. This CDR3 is CASSLSRLAVTYEQYF. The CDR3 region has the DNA TGTGCCAGCAGCTTGTCCCGACTAGCGGTGACCTACGAGCAGTACTTC.

The CDR3 spells CASSLEGVGAFF. The CDR3 bases are TGCGCCAGCAGCTTGGAAGGGGTGGGAGCTTTCTTT. The chain employs TRBV5-1 and TRBJ1-1, with D perhaps TRBD1 (5 bases). The V gene's germline CDR1 is SGHRS and CDR2 YFSETQ. The CDR3 length is 12 residues. The V and J ends lost 0 bases and 10 bases respectively, with 10 bases between them.

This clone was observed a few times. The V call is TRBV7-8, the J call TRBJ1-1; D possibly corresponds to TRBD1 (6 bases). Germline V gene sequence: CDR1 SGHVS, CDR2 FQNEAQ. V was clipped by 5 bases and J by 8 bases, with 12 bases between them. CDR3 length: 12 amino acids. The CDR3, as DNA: TGTGCCAGCAGCCCAAACAGGGTAGAAGCTTTCTTT. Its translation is CASSPNRVEAFF.

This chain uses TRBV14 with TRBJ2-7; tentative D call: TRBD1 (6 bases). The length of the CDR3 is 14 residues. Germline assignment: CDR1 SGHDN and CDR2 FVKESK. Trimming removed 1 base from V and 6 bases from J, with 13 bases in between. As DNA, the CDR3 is TGTGCCAGCAGCCAAGGCCTTTTCAGGGGCGAGCAGTACTTC. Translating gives CASSQGLFRGEQYF. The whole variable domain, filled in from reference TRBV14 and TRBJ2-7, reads EAGVTQFPSHSVIEKGQTVTLRCDPISGHDNLYWYRRVMGKEIKFLLHFVKESKQDESGMPNNRFLAERTGGTYSTLKVQPAELEDSGVYFCASSQGLFRGEQYFGPGTRLTVT.

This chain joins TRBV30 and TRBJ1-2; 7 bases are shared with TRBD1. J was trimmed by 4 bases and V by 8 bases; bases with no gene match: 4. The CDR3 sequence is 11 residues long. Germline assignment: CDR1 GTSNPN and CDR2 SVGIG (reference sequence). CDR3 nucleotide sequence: TGTGCCCGAGGGGGCTCCTATGGCTACACCTTC. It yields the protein CARGGSYGYTF.

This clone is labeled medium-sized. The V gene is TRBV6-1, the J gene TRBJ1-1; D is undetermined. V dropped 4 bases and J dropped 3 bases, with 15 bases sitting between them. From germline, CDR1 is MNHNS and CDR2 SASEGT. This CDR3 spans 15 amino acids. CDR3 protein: CASSAAAFTDTEAFF. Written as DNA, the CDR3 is TGTGCCAGCAGTGCCGCTGCCTTTACTGACACTGAAGCTTTCTTT.

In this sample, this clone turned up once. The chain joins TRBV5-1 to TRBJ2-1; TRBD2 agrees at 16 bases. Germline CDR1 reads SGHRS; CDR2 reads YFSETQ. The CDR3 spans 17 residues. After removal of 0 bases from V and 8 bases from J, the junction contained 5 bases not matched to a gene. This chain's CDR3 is CASSLDGTSGGADEQFF. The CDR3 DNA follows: TGCGCCAGCAGCTTGGATGGGACTAGCGGGGGGGCCGATGAGCAGTTCTTC.

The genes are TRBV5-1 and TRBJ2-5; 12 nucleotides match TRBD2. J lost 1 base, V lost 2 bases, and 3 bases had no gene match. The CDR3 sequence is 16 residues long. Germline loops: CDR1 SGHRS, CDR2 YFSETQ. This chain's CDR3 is CASSLGLAGTQETQYF. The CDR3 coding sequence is TGCGCCAGCAGCTTAGGACTAGCGGGAACCCAAGAGACCCAGTACTTC. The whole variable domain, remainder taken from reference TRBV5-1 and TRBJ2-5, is KAGVTQTPRYLIKTRGQQVTLSCSPISGHRSVSWYQQTPGQGLQFLFEYFSETQRNKGNFPGRFSGRQFSNSRSEMNVSTLELGDSALYLCASSLGLAGTQETQYFGPGTRLLVL.

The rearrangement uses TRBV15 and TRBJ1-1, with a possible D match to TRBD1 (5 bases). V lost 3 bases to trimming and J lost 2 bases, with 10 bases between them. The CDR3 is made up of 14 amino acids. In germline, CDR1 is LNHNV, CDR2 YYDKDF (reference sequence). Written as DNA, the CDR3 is TGTGCCACCAGCAGCCGGGACGGAAACACTGAAGCTTTCTTT. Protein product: CATSSRDGNTEAFF.

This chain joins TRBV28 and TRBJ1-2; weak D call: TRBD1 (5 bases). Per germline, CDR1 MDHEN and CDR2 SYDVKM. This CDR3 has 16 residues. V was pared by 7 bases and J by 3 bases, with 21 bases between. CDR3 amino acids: CASTRRLDSFYYGYTF. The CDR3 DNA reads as TGTGCCAGCACCCGAAGGTTAGACAGCTTTTACTATGGCTACACCTTC.

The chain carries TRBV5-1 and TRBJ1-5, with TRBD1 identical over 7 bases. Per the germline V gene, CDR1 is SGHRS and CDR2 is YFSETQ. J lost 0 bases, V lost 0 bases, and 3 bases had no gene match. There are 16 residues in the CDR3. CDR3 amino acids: CASSLGTGNSNQPQHF. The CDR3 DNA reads TGCGCCAGCAGCTTGGGGACAGGTAATAGCAATCAGCCCCAGCATTTT.

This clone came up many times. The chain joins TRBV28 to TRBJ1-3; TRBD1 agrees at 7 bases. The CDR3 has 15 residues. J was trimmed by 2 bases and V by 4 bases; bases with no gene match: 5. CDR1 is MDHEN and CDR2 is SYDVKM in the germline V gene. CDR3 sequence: CASSSSGTAGNTIYF. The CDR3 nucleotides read TGTGCCAGCAGTTCCTCGGGGACAGCTGGAAACACCATATATTTT.

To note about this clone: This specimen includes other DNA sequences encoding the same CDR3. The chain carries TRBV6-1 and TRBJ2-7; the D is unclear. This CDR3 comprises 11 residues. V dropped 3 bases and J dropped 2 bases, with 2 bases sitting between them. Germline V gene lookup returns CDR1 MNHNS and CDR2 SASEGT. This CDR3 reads CASSDPYEQYF. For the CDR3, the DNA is TGTGCCAGCAGTGACCCCTACGAGCAGTACTTC.

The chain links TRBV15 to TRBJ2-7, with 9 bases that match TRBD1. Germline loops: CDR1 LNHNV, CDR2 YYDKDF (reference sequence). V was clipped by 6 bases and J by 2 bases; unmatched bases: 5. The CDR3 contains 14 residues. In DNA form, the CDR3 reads TGTGCCACCAGTGCTCGGACAGGGGCCTACGAGCAGTACTTC. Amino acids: CATSARTGAYEQYF.

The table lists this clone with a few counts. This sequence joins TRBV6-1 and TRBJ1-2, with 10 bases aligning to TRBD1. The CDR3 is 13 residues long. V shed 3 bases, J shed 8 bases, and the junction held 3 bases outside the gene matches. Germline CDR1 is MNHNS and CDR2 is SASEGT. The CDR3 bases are TGTGCCAGCAGTGAGGGACAGGGGTGGGGCTACACCTTC. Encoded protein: CASSEGQGWGYTF.